The rows below give T cell receptor beta chains drawn from one sample of a study of T cell repertoires in cytomegalovirus infection. TCRdb processed the reads anew with MiXCR; each CDR3 protein has one entry. Of just over 300,000 distinct CDR3 sequences listed, roughly 15% are singletons. Input material: PBMCs. The receptors derive from a human donor in good health (CMV status not recorded). Some clones in this sample may be carry-over from other donors' samples. The CDR3 runs from the conserved cysteine through the conserved F or W. D genes are given only for firm matches. Clone size is given for some rows only: seen once, a few or many times, or a class if the clone is expanded.

d_gene	v_gene	j_gene	abundance	CDR3nt	CDR3aa
NA	TRBV19	TRBJ2-6	NA	TGTGCCAGTAATCAGGGGCCGGGTGAGGGGGCCAACGTCCTGACTTTC	CASNQGPGEGANVLTF
TRBD1	TRBV7-6	TRBJ2-2	NA	TGTGCCAGCAGCTTAAACAGGGCAGGGGGCGGCACCGGGGAGCTGTTTTTT	CASSLNRAGGGTGELFF
TRBD1	TRBV18	TRBJ2-3	few	TGTGCCAGCTCACTCTGGGACAGGGTTCTGAGCGATACGCAGTATTTT	CASSLWDRVLSDTQYF
NA	TRBV4-1	TRBJ1-3	many	TGCGCCAGCAGCCCTTTGACAGATTTGGGAAACACCATATATTTT	CASSPLTDLGNTIYF
NA	TRBV6-1	TRBJ1-2	NA	TGTGCCAGCAGTGAACAGGACGCTCTGAACTATGGCTACACCTTC	CASSEQDALNYGYTF
NA	TRBV6-1	TRBJ1-5	many	TGTGCCAGCAGAAGACAGGTTAATAGCAATCAGCCCCAGCATTTT	CASRRQVNSNQPQHF
TRBD2	TRBV6-1	TRBJ2-2	many	TGTGCCAGCAGTGAAATTCTAGCGGGGGGGCCGTCCGGGGAGCTGTTTTTT	CASSEILAGGPSGELFF
NA	TRBV3-1	TRBJ2-5	few	TGTGCCAGCAGCCAAGTGGAGGTGGTAGGTTCAGAGACCCAGTACTTC	CASSQVEVVGSETQYF
TRBD2	TRBV12-3/TRBV12-4	TRBJ2-2	many	TGTGCCAGCAGTCCTCCGGGACTAGAGGTGGGGGAGCTGTTTTTT	CASSPPGLEVGELFF
NA	TRBV29-1	TRBJ1-2	few	TGCAGCGTGCCCCACGGGGGATCAGGCTACACCTTC	CSVPHGGSGYTF
NA	TRBV20-1	TRBJ2-5	few	TGCAGTGCTAGAGATCTCTGGCAGGGGCAAGAGACCCAGTACTTC	CSARDLWQGQETQYF
NA	TRBV12-3/TRBV12-4	TRBJ1-1	NA	TGTGCCAGCAGTGTCTATGGGGGAGGCACTGAAGCTTTCTTT	CASSVYGGGTEAFF
TRBD1	TRBV9	TRBJ2-7	NA	TGTGCCAGCAGCGAAGGGACAGGGACGGCCTACGAGCAGTACTTC	CASSEGTGTAYEQYF
NA	TRBV20-1	TRBJ2-1	many	TGCAGTGCTCGTCACGCAACAGGGTCCAATGAGCAGTTCTTC	CSARHATGSNEQFF
NA	TRBV20-1	TRBJ2-2	NA	TGCAGTGCTAGCGCGTCGAACACCGGGGAGCTGTTTTTT	CSASASNTGELFF
NA	TRBV28	TRBJ1-5	once	TGTGCCAGCAGTTGGGGGGTAGAGAATCAGCCCCAGCATTTT	CASSWGVENQPQHF
NA	TRBV2	TRBJ2-5	many	TGTGCCAGCAGTCCTAGGGAACAAGAGACCCAGTACTTC	CASSPREQETQYF